This T cell receptor beta chain was captured by sequencing in a study of response to subunit inactivated influenza vaccine. Looked up from germline, CDR1 is MNHNY and CDR2 is SVGAGI (reference sequence). V lost 7 bases and J 0 bases, leaving 6 bases between the germline ends. The CDR3 has 13 residues. Via MiXCR, TCRdb re-called the RT-PCR reads, giving one row per CDR3 protein. The profile shows about 780,000 distinct CDR3 sequences, around 20% of them singletons. This clonotype has a handful of counts. The sample in question was PBMCs from blood, obtained roughly 5 days after vaccination. The chain links TRBV6-6 to TRBJ1-4; D is undetermined. This receptor was taken from a man aged 50 to 60 who received an inactivated influenza vaccine. The CDR3, as DNA: TGTGCCAGCATTTTTGCAACTAATGAAAAACTGTTTTTT. Translation: CASIFATNEKLFF.